The T cell receptor (beta chain) described here comes from a study of cytotoxic CD8 clonotypes in ibrutinib-treated CLL. Turning to this clone: The antigen is undetermined.

Study observations and caveats: Researchers report that baseline clonality outpaced age-matched healthy donors and tracked circulating CD8+ T-cell counts.

Repertoires were generated with immunoSEQ multiplex PCR, while TCRdb's copy carries only in-frame clones and drops some. The sample contains more than 200,000 clones, more than 75% of which appear only once. V shed 4 bases and J 12 bases; nucleotides not matched to a gene: 12. Germline loops: CDR1 SGHNT, CDR2 YYREEE (reference sequence). The CDR3 runs to 15 residues. This specimen consisted of PBMCs, obtained after 12 months of ibrutinib treatment. The receptor was isolated from a human donor with chronic lymphocytic leukemia. The rearrangement links TRBV5-4 to TRBJ2-1; TRBD2 agrees at 11 bases. The CDR3 is CASSPGLAEGLGQFF. CDR3 nucleotides: TGTGCCAGCAGCCCGGGACTAGCGGAGGGCTTGGGGCAGTTCTTC. Full variable domain (outside the CDR3, taken from reference TRBV5-4 and TRBJ2-1): ETGVTQSPTHLIKTRGQQVTLRCSSQSGHNTVSWYQQALGQGPQFIFQYYREEENGRGNFPPRFSGLQFPNYSSELNVNALELDDSALYLCASSPGLAEGLGQFFGPGTRLTVL.